This entry lists 14 T cell receptor beta chains sequenced from one sample in a study of blood T cell repertoires in COVID-19. Profiling relied on immunoSEQ multiplex PCR, and the TCRdb table lists in-frame clones only, not all of them. The data contain over 90,000 clones, around nine tenths of them singletons. Sequenced input: peripheral blood. All receptors derive from a woman between 50 and 59 years old with COVID-19, enrolled during active disease.

V and J are TRBV12-5 and TRBJ1-2; a possible D gene is TRBD1 (6 bases). The V end was cut by 4 bases, the J end by 7 bases, with 16 bases between. Germline V gives CDR1 LGHNT, CDR2 FRNRAP. CDR3 length: 14 residues. The CDR3 spells CASGSDSRLSGYTF. The CDR3 DNA follows: TGTGCTAGTGGTTCGGACAGTAGACTGAGTGGCTACACCTTC.

The J gene is TRBJ2-5, the V gene TRBV19; 7 bases are shared with TRBD1. Germline V gene data show CDR1 as LNHDA and CDR2 as SQIVND (reference sequence). V shed 8 bases, J shed 4 bases, and the junction held 1 base outside the gene matches. CDR3 size: 11 residues. This CDR3 is CASSGGETQYF. CDR3 nucleotides: TGTGCCAGTTCAGGGGGAGAGACCCAGTACTTC. Full variable domain (outside the CDR3, taken from reference TRBV19 and TRBJ2-5): DGGITQSPKYLFRKEGQNVTLSCEQNLNHDAMYWYRQDPGQGLRLIYYSQIVNDFQKGDIAEGYSVSREKKESFPLTVTSAQKNPTAFYLCASSGGETQYFGPGTRLLVL.

The chain has TRBV7-2 and TRBJ2-7, with 10 positions matching TRBD1. Germline CDR1 and CDR2: SGHTA and FQGNSA. The V and J ends lost 5 bases and 6 bases, in that order; junction bases with no gene match: 4. CDR3 size: 13 residues. The CDR3 DNA is TGTGCCAGCAGCATGGACAGGGGGAGCGAGCAGTACTTC. It is translated as CASSMDRGSEQYF. Full variable domain (remainder filled in from reference TRBV7-2 and TRBJ2-7): GAGVSQSPSNKVTEKGKDVELRCDPISGHTALYWYRQSLGQGLEFLIYFQGNSAPDKSGLPSDRFSAERTGGSVSTLTIQRTQQEDSAVYLCASSMDRGSEQYFGPGTRLTVT.

The genes are TRBV4-2 and TRBJ2-1, with TRBD2 matching over 15 bases. The V gene end was trimmed by 3 bases and the J gene end by 8 bases; junction bases not matched to a gene: 5. CDR1 is LGHNA and CDR2 is YNFKEQ in the germline V gene. The CDR3 runs 16 residues. Written as DNA, the CDR3 is TGTGCCAGCAGCCACGGACTAGCGGGGGGGTTCGATGAGCAGTTCTTC. This gives the protein CASSHGLAGGFDEQFF.

The rearrangement uses TRBV7-2 and TRBJ2-7, with D possibly being TRBD1 (5 bases). Germline CDR1 reads SGHTA; CDR2 reads FQGNSA. Trimming removed 5 bases at V and 0 bases at J, with 11 bases between. The CDR3 has 14 amino acids. CDR3 in DNA: TGTGCCAGCAGCCCTGACAGCGTCTCCTACGAGCAGTACTTC. Its translation: CASSPDSVSYEQYF. The full variable domain, completed using reference TRBV7-2 and TRBJ2-7, is GAGVSQSPSNKVTEKGKDVELRCDPISGHTALYWYRQSLGQGLEFLIYFQGNSAPDKSGLPSDRFSAERTGGSVSTLTIQRTQQEDSAVYLCASSPDSVSYEQYFGPGTRLTVT.

This rearrangement joins TRBV13 to TRBJ1-3; possible D gene TRBD1, 5 bases. The germline V gene encodes CDR1 PRHDT and CDR2 FYEKMQ (reference sequence). CDR3 length equals 15 residues. V was shortened by 0 bases and J by 0 bases, with 6 bases between the two germline ends. CDR3 sequence: CASSLGRGSGNTIYF. CDR3 coding DNA: TGTGCCAGCAGCTTAGGAAGGGGCTCTGGAAACACCATATATTTT.

This rearrangement joins TRBV7-9 to TRBJ1-6, with 7 nucleotides matching TRBD1. The V segment lost 8 bases and the J segment 5 bases; nucleotides outside the gene matches: 18. This CDR3 has 18 residues. Germline CDR1 and CDR2: SEHNR and FQNEAQ (reference sequence). The CDR3 loop is CASPISQMRQGNNSPLHF. The CDR3 DNA is TGTGCCAGCCCCATTTCACAGATGAGACAGGGTAATAATTCACCCCTCCACTTT.

This chain connects TRBV6-6 to TRBJ1-1; possibly TRBD1 for D (6 bases). Trimming pared 8 bases from V and 6 bases from J, leaving 16 bases between. Germline loops: CDR1 MNHNY, CDR2 SVGAGI (reference sequence). The CDR3 consists of 13 residues. CDR3 in amino acids: CASGGRTDPEAFF. The DNA of the CDR3 is TGTGCCAGCGGGGGCCGAACAGACCCTGAAGCTTTCTTT.

The chain has TRBV7-2 and TRBJ2-6; D might be TRBD1 (6 bases). V lost 1 base to trimming and J lost 0 bases, with 10 bases between them. This CDR3 has 17 residues. Per germline, CDR1 SGHTA and CDR2 FQGNSA. The chain's CDR3 is CASSLGTVSSGANVLTF. Written as DNA, the CDR3 is TGTGCCAGCAGCTTAGGGACAGTCTCCTCTGGGGCCAACGTCCTGACTTTC.

The gene calls are TRBV7-6 and TRBJ2-2; tentatively, D is TRBD1 (7 bases). The CDR3 covers 15 residues. Trimming shortened V by 1 base and J by 7 bases, and 13 bases separated the two germline ends. Germline lookup yields CDR1 SGHVS and CDR2 FNYEAQ. The CDR3 region has the DNA TGTGCCAGCAGCTTAGTGGAGGGGGCAAACGGGGAGCTGTTTTTT. It encodes CASSLVEGANGELFF.

This chain uses TRBV5-1 with TRBJ1-2, with 7 bases fitting TRBD1. The CDR3 runs 14 residues. CDR1 and CDR2 (germline): SGHRS, YFSETQ. V dropped 4 bases and J dropped 7; count of bases not matched to a gene: 10. As DNA, the CDR3 is TGCGCCAGCAGCATGGAAGGGGGCTTGGGTGGCTACACCTTC. This encodes CASSMEGGLGGYTF.

This clone appeared once. The DNA for the CDR3 is TGTGCCAGCAGCTTGTCGGGGGGGAGCAATGAGCAGTTCTTC. This translates into CASSLSGGSNEQFF. The J gene is TRBJ2-1, the V gene TRBV7-3, with TRBD2 identical over 8 bases. V shed 3 bases, J shed 6 bases, and the junction held 4 bases outside the gene matches. Germline CDR1 is SGHTA and CDR2 is FQGTGA. CDR3 length: 14 residues.

The chain carries TRBV5-1 and TRBJ1-1, with 7 bases that match TRBD1. CDR1 is SGHRS, CDR2 YFSETQ, per germline. After removal of 3 bases from V and 3 bases from J, the junction contained 2 bases not matched to a gene. This CDR3 comprises 13 residues. CDR3 DNA sequence: TGCGCCAGCAGCTCGGGACAGTACACTGAAGCTTTCTTT. This encodes CASSSGQYTEAFF.

The chain combines TRBV19 with TRBJ1-5; a weak D match, TRBD1 (6 bases). The germline gives CDR1 LNHDA, CDR2 SQIVND (reference sequence). Trimming took off 3 bases at V and 7 bases at J, with 16 bases between the two ends. The CDR3 totals 15 residues. The CDR3 protein is CASSIGQNGWQPQHF. The CDR3 nucleotides read TGTGCCAGTAGTATTGGACAGAATGGATGGCAGCCCCAGCATTTT.